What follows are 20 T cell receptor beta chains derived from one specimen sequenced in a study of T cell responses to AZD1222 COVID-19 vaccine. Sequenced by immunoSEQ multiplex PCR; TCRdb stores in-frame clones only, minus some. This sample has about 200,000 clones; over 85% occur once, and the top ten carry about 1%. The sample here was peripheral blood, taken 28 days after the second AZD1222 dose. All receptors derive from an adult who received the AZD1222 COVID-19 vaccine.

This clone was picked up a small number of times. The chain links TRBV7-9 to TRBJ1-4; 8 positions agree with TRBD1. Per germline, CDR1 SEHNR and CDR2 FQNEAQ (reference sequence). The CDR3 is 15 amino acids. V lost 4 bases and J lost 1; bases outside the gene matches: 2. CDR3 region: CASSSRGQTNEKLFF. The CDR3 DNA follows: TGTGCCAGCAGCTCCAGGGGGCAAACTAATGAAAAACTGTTTTTT. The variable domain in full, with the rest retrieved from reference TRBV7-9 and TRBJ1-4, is DTGVSQNPRHKITKRGQNVTFRCDPISEHNRLYWYRQTLGQGPEFLTYFQNEAQLEKSRLLSDRFSAERPKGSFSTLEIQRTEQGDSAMYLCASSSRGQTNEKLFFGSGTQLSVL.

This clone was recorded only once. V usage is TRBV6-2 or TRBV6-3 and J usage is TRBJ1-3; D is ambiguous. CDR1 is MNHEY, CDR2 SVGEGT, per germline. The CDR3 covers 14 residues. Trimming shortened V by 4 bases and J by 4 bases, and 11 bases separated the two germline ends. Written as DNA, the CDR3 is TGTGCCAGCAGTTTGGATTTCTCAGGAAACACCATATATTTT. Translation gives CASSLDFSGNTIYF.

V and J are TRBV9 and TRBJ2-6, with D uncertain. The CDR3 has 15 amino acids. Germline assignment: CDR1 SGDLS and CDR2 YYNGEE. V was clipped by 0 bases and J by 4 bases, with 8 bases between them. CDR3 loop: CASSVDVTGANVLTF. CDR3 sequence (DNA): TGTGCCAGCAGCGTAGATGTTACCGGGGCCAACGTCCTGACTTTC.

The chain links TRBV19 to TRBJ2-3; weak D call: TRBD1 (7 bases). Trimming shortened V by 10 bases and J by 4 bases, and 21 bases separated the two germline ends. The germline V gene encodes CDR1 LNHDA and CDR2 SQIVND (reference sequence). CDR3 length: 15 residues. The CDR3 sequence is CATSTGGGKADTQYF. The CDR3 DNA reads TGTGCCACCAGTACCGGAGGGGGCAAGGCAGATACGCAGTATTTT.

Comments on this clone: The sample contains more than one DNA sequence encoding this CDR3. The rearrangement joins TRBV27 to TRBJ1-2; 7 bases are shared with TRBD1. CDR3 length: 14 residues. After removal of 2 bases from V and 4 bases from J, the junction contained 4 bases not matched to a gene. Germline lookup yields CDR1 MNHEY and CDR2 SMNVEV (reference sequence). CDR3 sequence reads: CASSLRQGGYGYTF. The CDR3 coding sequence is TGTGCCAGCAGTTTAAGACAGGGAGGCTATGGCTACACCTTC.

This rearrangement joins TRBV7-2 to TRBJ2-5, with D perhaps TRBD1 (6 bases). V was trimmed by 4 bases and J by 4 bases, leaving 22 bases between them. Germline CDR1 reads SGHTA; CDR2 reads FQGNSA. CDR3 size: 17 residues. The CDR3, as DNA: TGTGCCAGCAGCTCCCGGTGGGGGACATCAAGAGCAGAGACCCAGTACTTC. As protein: CASSSRWGTSRAETQYF.

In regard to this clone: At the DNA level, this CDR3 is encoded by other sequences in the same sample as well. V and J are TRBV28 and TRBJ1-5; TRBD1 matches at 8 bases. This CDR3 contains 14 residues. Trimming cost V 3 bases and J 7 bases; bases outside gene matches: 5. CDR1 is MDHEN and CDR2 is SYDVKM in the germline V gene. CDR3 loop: CASSFTGGRQPQHF. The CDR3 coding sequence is TGTGCCAGCAGTTTCACAGGGGGTAGGCAGCCCCAGCATTTT.

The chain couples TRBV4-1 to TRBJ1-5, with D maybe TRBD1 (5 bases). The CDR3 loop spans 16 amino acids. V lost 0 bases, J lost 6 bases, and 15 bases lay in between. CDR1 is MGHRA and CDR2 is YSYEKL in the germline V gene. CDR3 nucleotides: TGCGCCAGCAGCCAAGATTGGGGCGCAGGCCGTCAGCCCCAGCATTTT. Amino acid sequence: CASSQDWGAGRQPQHF.

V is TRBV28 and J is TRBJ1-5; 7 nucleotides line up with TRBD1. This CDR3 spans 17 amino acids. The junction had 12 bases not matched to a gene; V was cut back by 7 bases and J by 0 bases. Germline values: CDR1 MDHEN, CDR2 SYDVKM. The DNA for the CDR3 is TGTGCCAGCAAGCTCAGGGGGACTGGGTTTAGCAATCAGCCCCAGCATTTT. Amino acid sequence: CASKLRGTGFSNQPQHF.

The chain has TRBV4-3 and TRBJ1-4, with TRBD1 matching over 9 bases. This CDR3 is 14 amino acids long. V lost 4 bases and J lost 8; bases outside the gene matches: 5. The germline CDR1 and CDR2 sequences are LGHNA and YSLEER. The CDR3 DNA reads TGCGCCAGCAGCCCGGGACAGGGAGCGGAAAAACTGTTTTTT. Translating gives CASSPGQGAEKLFF.

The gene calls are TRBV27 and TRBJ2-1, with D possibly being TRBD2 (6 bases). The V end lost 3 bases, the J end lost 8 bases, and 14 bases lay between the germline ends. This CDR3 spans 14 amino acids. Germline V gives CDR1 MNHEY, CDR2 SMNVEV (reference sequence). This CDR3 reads CASSLLGRRDEQFF. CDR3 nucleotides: TGTGCCAGCAGTTTGTTGGGTAGGAGGGATGAGCAGTTCTTC.

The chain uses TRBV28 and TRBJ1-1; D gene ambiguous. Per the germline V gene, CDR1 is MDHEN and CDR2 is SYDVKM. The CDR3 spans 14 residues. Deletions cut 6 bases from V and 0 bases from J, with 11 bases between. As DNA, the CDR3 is TGTGCCAGCAGGGTTCGGGGAATGAACACTGAAGCTTTCTTT. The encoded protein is CASRVRGMNTEAFF.

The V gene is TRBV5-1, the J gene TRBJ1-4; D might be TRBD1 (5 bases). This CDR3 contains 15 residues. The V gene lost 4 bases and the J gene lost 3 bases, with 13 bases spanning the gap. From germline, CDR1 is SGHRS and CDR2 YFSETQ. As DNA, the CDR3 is TGCGCCAGCAGCCCCCTTTCAGGGTCTAATGAAAAACTGTTTTTT. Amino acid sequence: CASSPLSGSNEKLFF.

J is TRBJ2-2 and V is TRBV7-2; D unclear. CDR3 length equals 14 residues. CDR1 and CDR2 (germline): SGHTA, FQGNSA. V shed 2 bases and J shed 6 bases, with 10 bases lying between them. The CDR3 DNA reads TGTGCCAGCAGCTTATTGGGTCGGCCCGGGGAGCTGTTTTTT. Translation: CASSLLGRPGELFF. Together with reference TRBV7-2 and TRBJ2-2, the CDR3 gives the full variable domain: GAGVSQSPSNKVTEKGKDVELRCDPISGHTALYWYRQSLGQGLEFLIYFQGNSAPDKSGLPSDRFSAERTGGSVSTLTIQRTQQEDSAVYLCASSLLGRPGELFFGEGSRLTVL.

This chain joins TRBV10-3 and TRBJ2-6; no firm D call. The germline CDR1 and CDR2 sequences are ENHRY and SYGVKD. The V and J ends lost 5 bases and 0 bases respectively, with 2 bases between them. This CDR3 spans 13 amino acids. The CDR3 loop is CAISYSGANVLTF. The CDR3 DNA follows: TGTGCCATCAGTTACTCTGGGGCCAACGTCCTGACTTTC.

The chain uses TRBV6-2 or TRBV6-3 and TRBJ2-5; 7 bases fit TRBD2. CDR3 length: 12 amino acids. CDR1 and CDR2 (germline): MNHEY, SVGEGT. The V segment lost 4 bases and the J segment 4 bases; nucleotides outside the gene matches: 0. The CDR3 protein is CASSWGGETQYF. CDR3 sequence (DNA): TGTGCCAGCAGTTGGGGGGGAGAGACCCAGTACTTC.

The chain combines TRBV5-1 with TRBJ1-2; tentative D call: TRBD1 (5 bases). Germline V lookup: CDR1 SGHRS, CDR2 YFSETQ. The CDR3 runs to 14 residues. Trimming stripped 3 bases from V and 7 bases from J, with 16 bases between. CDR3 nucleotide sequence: TGCGCCAGCAGCTCGGGCCGGGCCGGGGGTGGCTACACCTTC. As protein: CASSSGRAGGGYTF.

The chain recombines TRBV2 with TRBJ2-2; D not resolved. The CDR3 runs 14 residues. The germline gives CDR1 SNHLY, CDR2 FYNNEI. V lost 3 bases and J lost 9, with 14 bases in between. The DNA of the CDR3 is TGTGCCAGCAGTGACGGGTCCGGGCAAAGGGAGCTGTTTTTT. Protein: CASSDGSGQRELFF. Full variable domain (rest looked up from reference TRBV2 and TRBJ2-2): EPEVTQTPSHQVTQMGQEVILRCVPISNHLYFYWYRQILGQKVEFLVSFYNNEISEKSEIFDDQFSVERPDGSNFTLKIRSTKLEDSAMYFCASSDGSGQRELFFGEGSRLTVL.

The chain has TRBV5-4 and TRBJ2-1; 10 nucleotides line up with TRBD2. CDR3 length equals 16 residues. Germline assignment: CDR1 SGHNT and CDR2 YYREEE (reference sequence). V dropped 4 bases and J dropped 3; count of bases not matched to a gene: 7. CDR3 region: CASSLRSGGGYNEQFF. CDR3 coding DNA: TGTGCCAGCAGCCTCCGAAGCGGGGGGGGCTACAATGAGCAGTTCTTC.

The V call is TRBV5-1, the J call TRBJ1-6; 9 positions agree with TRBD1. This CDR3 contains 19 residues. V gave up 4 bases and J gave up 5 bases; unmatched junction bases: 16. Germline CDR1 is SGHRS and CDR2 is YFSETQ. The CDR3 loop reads CASSLTITITGGDNSPLHF. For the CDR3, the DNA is TGCGCCAGCAGCCTAACTATCACGATCACAGGGGGCGATAATTCACCCCTCCACTTT.